This paragraph reports one T cell receptor (beta chain). The antigen is not known. The sample is drawn from a study of T cells in Graves' hyperthyroidism and ophthalmopathy. Study-level findings and limits: Blood samples included most of the expanded thyroid clonotypes exceeding 0.001.

The source material, RNA transcripts, was used to amplify TCR beta CDR3 regions. The HTBI primer set served for first-round RT-PCR of the TCR CDR3. TCRdb redid the calling of the multiplex PCR reads with MiXCR, one entry per CDR3 protein. Among about 360,000 distinct CDR3 sequences listed, around 14% were seen once. V was clipped by 6 bases and J by 4 bases; unmatched bases: 11. Per the germline V gene, CDR1 is LNHDA and CDR2 is SQIVND (reference sequence). The CDR3 loop spans 15 amino acids. The receptor was isolated from a woman between 18 and 29 years old with Graves' hyperthyroidism. Input material: blood. The chain combines TRBV19 with TRBJ1-1, with 7 bases aligning to TRBD1. The CDR3 reads CASRTRRQGGTEAFF. CDR3 sequence (DNA): TGTGCCAGTAGAACCAGAAGACAGGGCGGCACTGAAGCTTTCTTT.